The rows below give T cell receptor beta chains drawn from one sample of a study of CD8 T cells in ankylosing spondylitis. MiXCR, run by TCRdb on the 5' RACE reads, gives a single entry per CDR3 protein. The table lists fewer than 750,000 distinct CDR3 sequences, 15% to 20% of them singletons. The sequenced sample consisted of blood, either unsorted or a sorted T cell fraction (not recorded which). These receptor sequences come from a male donor with ankylosing spondylitis. Both conserved end residues are part of each CDR3. The D gene is left open where the match is weak. Only some rows state a clone size, as once, few, many or a class for expanded clones.

J | V | size | length | D | DNA | CDR3
TRBJ2-3 | TRBV29-1 | few | 18 | TRBD2 | TGCAGCGTTGAGTTAGGGCCTACTAGCGGGAGGGCCGCCGATACGCAGTATTTT | CSVELGPTSGRAADTQYF
TRBJ2-3 | TRBV29-1 | . | 13 | . | TGCAGCGTTGAACGTTCAAGGGGGGATCCGCAGTATTTT | CSVERSRGDPQYF
TRBJ2-5 | TRBV4-3 | few | 16 | . | TGCGCCAGCAGCCAAGGATTAGGGGGAGGGTCCGAGACCCAGTACTTC | CASSQGLGGGSETQYF
TRBJ1-1 | TRBV15 | . | 14 | . | TGTGCCACCAGCAGAGATGGCGGGAAAACTGAAGCTTTCTTT | CATSRDGGKTEAFF
TRBJ1-1 | TRBV7-9 | few | 11 | . | TGTGCCAGCAGCGAAGGTACTCTGCCTTTCTTT | CASSEGTLPFF
TRBJ1-5 | TRBV18 | few | 15 | TRBD1 | TGTGCCAGCTCACCGGTAGGGGGCATCAATCAGCCCCAGCATTTT | CASSPVGGINQPQHF
TRBJ1-1 | TRBV11-2 | . | 12 | . | TGTGCCTCCGGAAGACAGAACACTGAAGCTTTCTTT | CASGRQNTEAFF
TRBJ1-3 | TRBV7-9 | few | 16 | . | TGTGCCAGCAGCTACACACGGACAGACCCGGGAAACACCATATATTTT | CASSYTRTDPGNTIYF
TRBJ2-7 | TRBV5-1 | . | 13 | . | TGCGCCAGCAGCTTACGGGTATTGGGAGAGCAGTACTTC | CASSLRVLGEQYF
TRBJ1-6 | TRBV4-3 | few | 12 | . | TGCGCCAGCAGCCAAGGGACGGAACCCCTCCACTTT | CASSQGTEPLHF
TRBJ2-2 | TRBV20-1 | few | 11 | . | TGCAGTGTTTTAGGGGCCGGGGAGCTGTTTTTT | CSVLGAGELFF
TRBJ2-6 | TRBV28 | few | 15 | . | TGTGCCAGCAGTTCTAACTCCGCCGGGGCCAACGTCCTGACTTTC | CASSSNSAGANVLTF
TRBJ1-1 | TRBV29-1 | . | 12 | . | TGCAGCGTTGTAGGGATGAACACTGAAGCTTTCTTT | CSVVGMNTEAFF
TRBJ2-1 | TRBV12-3/TRBV12-4 | few | 15 | TRBD2 | TGTGCCAGCAGTTCCCTAGCGGGAGTCGGCAATGAGCAGTTCTTC | CASSSLAGVGNEQFF
TRBJ1-1 | TRBV12-3/TRBV12-4 | many | 15 | . | TGTGCCAGCAGTAGGACTTATAGGAGCAAGACTGAAGCTTTCTTT | CASSRTYRSKTEAFF
TRBJ1-2 | TRBV9 | few | 15 | TRBD1 | TGTGCCAGCAGCTTCTACGAGGGGGCTTATTATGGCTACACCTTC | CASSFYEGAYYGYTF
TRBJ1-1 | TRBV5-1 | many | 13 | . | TGCGCCAGCAGCCGCCAGGAGAACACTGAAGCTTTCTTT | CASSRQENTEAFF
TRBJ2-3 | TRBV4-3 | . | 16 | TRBD1 | TGCGCCAGCAGCCAACTGGGACAGGGAAACACAGATACGCAGTATTTT | CASSQLGQGNTDTQYF
TRBJ2-3 | TRBV24-1 | few | 16 | TRBD2 | TGTGCCACCAGCGCCCCACTAGCGGGAGGGCCGGTGACGCAGTATTTT | CATSAPLAGGPVTQYF
TRBJ2-1 | TRBV12-3/TRBV12-4 | few | 16 | TRBD2 | TGTGCCAGCAGCCCCGTCGGAGCGGGGGGGTTCGATGAGCAGTTCTTC | CASSPVGAGGFDEQFF
TRBJ2-3 | TRBV20-1 | . | 18 | TRBD2 | TGCAGTGCTAGAGTGAAGGGACTAGCGGGAGTGGCGGCAGATACGCAGTATTTT | CSARVKGLAGVAADTQYF
TRBJ2-7 | TRBV12-3/TRBV12-4 | many | 15 | TRBD1 | TGTGCCAGCAGCAAAGGGACAGGCAGCAGGTACGAGCAGTACTTC | CASSKGTGSRYEQYF
TRBJ2-2 | TRBV12-3/TRBV12-4 | few | 15 | TRBD2 | TGTGCCAGCGGGTCTAGCGGGGGGCAGCCCGGGGAGCTGTTTTTT | CASGSSGGQPGELFF
TRBJ1-5 | TRBV12-3/TRBV12-4 | few | 16 | . | TGTGCCAGCAGTTTGTCAGGGGTCGGAAGCAATCAGCCCCAGCATTTT | CASSLSGVGSNQPQHF
TRBJ2-7 | TRBV7-9 | many | 15 | TRBD1 | TGTGCCAGCAGCCAAGGACAGGGGGCAATGAACGAGCAGTACTTC | CASSQGQGAMNEQYF
TRBJ2-7 | TRBV7-2 | . | 13 | . | TGTGCCAGCAGACCACGGGCCGACTACGAGCAGTACTTC | CASRPRADYEQYF
TRBJ2-7 | TRBV28 | . | 16 | TRBD2 | TGTGCCAGCAGTTCCCCTCAAGCGGGGGCCTCCTACGAGCAGTACTTC | CASSSPQAGASYEQYF
TRBJ2-1 | TRBV10-3 | few | 15 | TRBD2 | TGTGCCATCAGTGGAGAAGGACTAGGTTACAATGAGCAGTTCTTC | CAISGEGLGYNEQFF
TRBJ1-1 | TRBV10-3 | . | 14 | . | TGTGCCATCAGTGAAAGGGACACGGACACTGAAGCTTTCTTT | CAISERDTDTEAFF
TRBJ2-5 | TRBV19 | . | 12 | . | TGTGCCACCCGACAGCGTCAAGAGACCCAGTACTTC | CATRQRQETQYF
TRBJ2-1 | TRBV2 | few | 14 | . | TGTGCCAGCAGTGATGGTCGGAGCGCGAATGAGCAGTTCTTC | CASSDGRSANEQFF
TRBJ2-3 | TRBV7-9 | few | 12 | TRBD2 | TGTGCCAGCAGCTATAGCGGGGATACGCAGTATTTT | CASSYSGDTQYF
TRBJ2-1 | TRBV4-3 | few | 14 | . | TGCGCCAGCAGCCAAGAGGGGGTGTACAATGAGCAGTTCTTC | CASSQEGVYNEQFF
TRBJ2-1 | TRBV7-3 | many | 15 | TRBD2 | TGTGCCAGCAGCCCCCATAGCGGGGGGGCCAATGAGCAGTTCTTC | CASSPHSGGANEQFF
TRBJ2-1 | TRBV12-3/TRBV12-4 | many | 15 | TRBD1 | TGTGCCAGCAGTGAACCGGGACAGGGCGGATATGAGCAGTTCTTC | CASSEPGQGGYEQFF
TRBJ1-2 | TRBV10-3 | . | 16 | . | TGTGCCATCAGTGAGTCGAACAGCGCCTTCGCCTATGGCTACACCTTC | CAISESNSAFAYGYTF
TRBJ2-3 | TRBV5-5 | once | 14 | TRBD2 | TGTGCCAGCAGCTCAGGGCGGGAGCTGGATACGCAGTATTTT | CASSSGRELDTQYF
TRBJ1-5 | TRBV12-3/TRBV12-4 | few | 13 | TRBD1 | TGTGCCAGCAGAAGGACAGGGAATCAGCCCCAGCATTTT | CASRRTGNQPQHF
TRBJ1-1 | TRBV29-1 | few | 15 | . | TGCAGCGTTGAAGAACCAGGGAGAGGGGACACTGAAGCTTTCTTT | CSVEEPGRGDTEAFF
TRBJ2-1 | TRBV12-3/TRBV12-4 | . | 15 | . | TGTGCCAGCAGTTTATGGGGGGCCACCTACAATGAGCAGTTCTTC | CASSLWGATYNEQFF
TRBJ1-1 | TRBV5-1 | . | 17 | TRBD1 | TGCGCCAGCACTAGGGGACAGGGTAAAAGTGGGAACACTGAAGCTTTCTTT | CASTRGQGKSGNTEAFF
TRBJ2-2 | TRBV9 | few | 15 | . | TGTGCCAGCAGCGGGGGACCTGCCAACACCGGGGAGCTGTTTTTT | CASSGGPANTGELFF
TRBJ1-4 | TRBV15 | few | 14 | . | TGTGCCACCAAGAATAGTCCTGCGTCCCGGGAACTGTTTTTT | CATKNSPASRELFF
TRBJ1-2 | TRBV21-1 | few | 13 | . | TGTGCCAGCACCTTCACAGATAACTATGGCTACACCTTC | CASTFTDNYGYTF
TRBJ1-5 | TRBV25-1 | few | 14 | TRBD1 | TGTGCCAGCAGTGGTACAGGGGTAAATCAGCCCCAGCATTTT | CASSGTGVNQPQHF
TRBJ1-1 | TRBV14 | . | 13 | . | TGTGCCAGCAGCCAACTCTTTAACACTGAAGCTTTCTTT | CASSQLFNTEAFF
TRBJ2-1 | TRBV28 | few | 15 | TRBD1 | TGTGCCAGCAGTTCACCGGGACAGGACTACAATGAGCAGTTCTTC | CASSSPGQDYNEQFF